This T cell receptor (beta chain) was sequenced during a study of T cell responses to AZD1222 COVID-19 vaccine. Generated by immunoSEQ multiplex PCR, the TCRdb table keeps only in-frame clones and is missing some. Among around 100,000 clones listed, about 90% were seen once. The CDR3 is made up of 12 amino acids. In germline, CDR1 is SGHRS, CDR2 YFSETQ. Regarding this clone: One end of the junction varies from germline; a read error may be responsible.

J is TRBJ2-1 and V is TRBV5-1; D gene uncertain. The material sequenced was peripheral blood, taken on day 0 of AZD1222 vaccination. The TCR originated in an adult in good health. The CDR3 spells CASSPRFNEQFF. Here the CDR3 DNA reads TGTGCCAGCAGCCCACGATTCAATGAGCAGTTCTTC.